The 20 T cell receptor beta chains in this list originate from one sample, sequenced in a study of technical replicates of blood from several donors. Some clones are missing from TCRdb's copy, which holds only in-frame ones; the method was immunoSEQ multiplex PCR. The table lists tens of thousands of clones, approximately 92% of them singletons. The sample consisted of PBMCs. The receptors here all came from a human donor in good health. Some clones in this sample may be carry-over from other donors' samples.

The chain employs TRBV7-2 and TRBJ1-6; the D is unclear. V was clipped by 5 bases and J by 10 bases, with 18 bases between them. This CDR3 region has 15 residues. Germline V gene lookup returns CDR1 SGHTA and CDR2 FQGNSA. The CDR3 bases are TGTGCCAGCAGCCCGATCCAAATCGGGATATCACCCCTCCACTTT. Translation: CASSPIQIGISPLHF.

The count of this clone is one. The V and J genes are TRBV10-3 and TRBJ1-6; possibly TRBD1 for D (6 bases). Trimming stripped 0 bases from V and 10 bases from J, with 13 bases between. Germline V lookup: CDR1 ENHRY, CDR2 SYGVKD. There are 15 residues in the CDR3. The CDR3 nucleotides read TGTGCCATCAGTGAGTCAGGGGGGGAGAGATCACCCCTCCACTTT. Translating gives CAISESGGERSPLHF.

The chain uses TRBV7-7 and TRBJ1-1, with 7 bases aligning to TRBD1. The CDR3 is made up of 13 amino acids. Looked up from germline, CDR1 is SSHAT and CDR2 is FNYEAQ (reference sequence). V dropped 5 bases and J dropped 5; count of bases not matched to a gene: 5. The CDR3: CASSVQTGTEAFF. In nucleotides, the CDR3 is TGTGCCAGCAGCGTTCAGACAGGGACTGAAGCTTTCTTT.

The chain uses TRBV2 and TRBJ1-2; the match to TRBD1 covers 9 bases. The germline CDR1 and CDR2 sequences are SNHLY and FYNNEI. This CDR3 has 13 amino acids. Trimming at V came to 6 bases and at J to 6 bases, leaving 5 bases not matched to a gene. The CDR3 nucleotides are TGTGCCAGCAGGGAGGGACAGGGTAATGGCTACACCTTC. It yields the protein CASREGQGNGYTF.

The chain recombines TRBV6-1 with TRBJ2-1, with 9 bases fitting TRBD2. The CDR3 covers 16 residues. V was pared by 1 base and J by 8 bases, with 9 bases of the junction left unmatched. Germline lookup yields CDR1 MNHNS and CDR2 SASEGT. The CDR3 nucleotides are TGTGCCAGCAGTGAAGGGGGCGGGAGGGCCTCATATGAGCAGTTCTTC. Translated: CASSEGGGRASYEQFF.

The V gene is TRBV5-4, the J gene TRBJ2-7; D possibly corresponds to TRBD1 (5 bases). V dropped 0 bases and J dropped 3 bases, with 13 bases sitting between them. From germline, CDR1 is SGHNT and CDR2 YYREEE (reference sequence). The CDR3 totals 15 residues. This CDR3 is CASSLGTVGLYEQYF. CDR3 nucleotide sequence: TGTGCCAGCAGCTTGGGGACGGTGGGGCTCTACGAGCAGTACTTC.

The V call is TRBV6-6, the J call TRBJ2-5; the match to TRBD1 covers 11 bases. V trimming: 5 bases; J trimming: 5 bases; junction bases outside the gene matches: 4. Germline V gene lookup returns CDR1 MNHNY and CDR2 SVGAGI (reference sequence). CDR3 length: 14 residues. CDR3 loop: CASSQWTGGETQYF. The CDR3, as DNA: TGTGCCAGCAGTCAATGGACAGGGGGCGAGACCCAGTACTTC.

The chain employs TRBV30 and TRBJ2-1; TRBD2 might be the D (6 bases). This CDR3 comprises 12 residues. With 6 bases removed from V and 1 base from J, the gap between germline ends came to 7 bases. Germline assignment: CDR1 GTSNPN and CDR2 SVGIG (reference sequence). CDR3: CACGSSYNEQFF. The CDR3 DNA reads as TGTGCCTGCGGGAGTTCCTACAATGAGCAGTTCTTC.

In this sample, this clone turned up once. The chain combines TRBV15 with TRBJ1-4; 9 nucleotides agree with TRBD1. Germline CDR1 reads LNHNV; CDR2 reads YYDKDF (reference sequence). This CDR3 region has 15 residues. V dropped 7 bases and J dropped 8; count of bases not matched to a gene: 11. Written as DNA, the CDR3 is TGTGCCACCAACTCGGACAGGGGAAGAGGCGAAAAACTGTTTTTT. This gives the protein CATNSDRGRGEKLFF.

J is TRBJ2-1 and V is TRBV9; 9 nucleotides match TRBD2. Germline V gene lookup returns CDR1 SGDLS and CDR2 YYNGEE. V lost 4 bases and J lost 6; bases outside the gene matches: 11. The CDR3 contains 16 residues. The CDR3 sequence is CASSPRGGVGLNEQFF. CDR3 sequence (DNA): TGTGCCAGCAGCCCGCGGGGGGGAGTGGGCCTCAATGAGCAGTTCTTC.

The chain has TRBV6-1 and TRBJ1-3, with unresolved D. There are 15 residues in the CDR3. Trimming left V 2 bases short and J 3 bases short, with 11 bases between. In germline, CDR1 is MNHNS, CDR2 SASEGT. The CDR3 spells CASSERFLGGNTIYF. The CDR3 DNA is TGTGCCAGCAGTGAACGGTTCCTTGGTGGAAACACCATATATTTT.

This clone was found once. The rearrangement links TRBV7-8 to TRBJ1-5, with D possibly TRBD1 on 6 matching bases. This CDR3 contains 17 residues. The ends were cut back, 1 base at V and 0 bases at J, with 13 bases in the middle. Germline CDR1 is SGHVS and CDR2 is FQNEAQ. DNA of the CDR3: TGTGCCAGCAGCTTAGGTTTTAACAGGGATAGCAATCAGCCCCAGCATTTT. Translating gives CASSLGFNRDSNQPQHF. The complete variable domain, with remaining parts taken from reference TRBV7-8 and TRBJ1-5, reads GAGVSQSPRYKVAKRGQDVALRCDPISGHVSLFWYQQALGQGPEFLTYFQNEAQLDKSGLPSDRFFAERPEGSVSTLKIQRTQQEDSAVYLCASSLGFNRDSNQPQHFGDGTRLSIL.

The V gene is TRBV12-5, the J gene TRBJ1-3; D may be TRBD1 (5 bases). V was shortened by 6 bases and J by 0 bases, with 15 bases between the two germline ends. Germline-derived CDR1 and CDR2 are LGHNT and FRNRAP. This CDR3 region has 16 residues. CDR3 in amino acids: CASGLGQVSSGNTIYF. CDR3 in DNA: TGTGCTAGTGGCCTCGGACAAGTGAGCTCTGGAAACACCATATATTTT.

The J gene is TRBJ2-1, the V gene TRBV5-1; TRBD2 is a possible D gene (5 bases). Looked up from germline, CDR1 is SGHRS and CDR2 is YFSETQ. The CDR3 spans 14 residues. Between the trimmed V and J ends, which lost 3 bases and 6 bases, there was a span of 13 bases. CDR3 amino acids: CASSSGLSANEQFF. The CDR3 DNA follows: TGCGCCAGCAGCTCTGGACTGTCAGCCAATGAGCAGTTCTTC.

This clone was detected only a few times. The chain recombines TRBV30 with TRBJ2-1; 9 bases fit TRBD2. This CDR3 spans 14 amino acids. CDR1 is GTSNPN and CDR2 is SVGIG in the germline V gene (reference sequence). The V segment lost 4 bases and the J segment 3 bases; nucleotides outside the gene matches: 4. The CDR3: CAWKAGGNYNEQFF. CDR3 DNA sequence: TGTGCCTGGAAGGCGGGAGGGAACTACAATGAGCAGTTCTTC.

The CDR3 DNA reads as TGTGCCAGCAGTTACACGGGACAGGGGCGGAACTATGGCTACACCTTC. Translated: CASSYTGQGRNYGYTF. The chain uses TRBV6-5 and TRBJ1-2, with 10 bases fitting TRBD1. The CDR3 has 16 amino acids. CDR1 and CDR2 from the germline V gene are MNHEY and SVGAGI. J was trimmed by 2 bases and V by 2 bases; bases with no gene match: 5.

This clone has only one observation. The V and J genes are TRBV7-9 and TRBJ1-2; no firm D call. Germline CDR1 and CDR2: SEHNR and FQNEAQ (reference sequence). Trimming left V 0 bases short and J 8 bases short, with 13 bases between. The CDR3 totals 14 residues. CDR3 amino acids: CASSLADGWRGYTF. The CDR3 DNA reads TGTGCCAGCAGCTTAGCGGACGGATGGAGGGGCTACACCTTC. The whole variable domain, remainder taken from reference TRBV7-9 and TRBJ1-2, is DTGVSQNPRHKITKRGQNVTFRCDPISEHNRLYWYRQTLGQGPEFLTYFQNEAQLEKSRLLSDRFSAERPKGSFSTLEIQRTEQGDSAMYLCASSLADGWRGYTFGSGTRLTVV.

This chain joins TRBV13 and TRBJ1-2; D is undetermined. CDR1 and CDR2 from the germline V gene are PRHDT and FYEKMQ (reference sequence). V was cut by 5 bases and J by 4 bases, with 14 bases left in between. The CDR3 totals 14 residues. The CDR3, as DNA: TGTGCCAGCAGCATACTAGACCGGAGCTATGGCTACACCTTC. This sequence encodes CASSILDRSYGYTF.

V gene TRBV6-6 combines with J gene TRBJ2-1, with D tentatively TRBD2 (6 bases). Germline CDR1 reads MNHNY; CDR2 reads SVGAGI (reference sequence). The V and J ends lost 7 bases and 8 bases respectively, with 18 bases between them. This CDR3 contains 14 residues. CDR3 region: CASNPSWREHEQFF. In nucleotides, the CDR3 is TGTGCCAGCAACCCAAGCTGGCGGGAACATGAGCAGTTCTTC.

Relative to its sample, this clone is medium-sized (0.01 to 0.1%). In the same sample, other DNA sequences code for this CDR3. The chain links TRBV5-1 to TRBJ2-1; possibly TRBD2 for D (5 bases). Germline loops: CDR1 SGHRS, CDR2 YFSETQ. The CDR3 sequence is 14 residues long. The germline V and J ends were trimmed by 0 bases and 3 bases, with 7 bases remaining between them. CDR3 bases: TGCGCCAGCAGCTTGGGTGGAGGCTACAATGAGCAGTTCTTC. It specifies CASSLGGGYNEQFF.